The 9 T cell receptor beta chains below all came from one sample that was sequenced in a study of molecular identifiers for immune sequencing clone quantification. TCRdb fed the PCR reads into MiXCR, producing one record per CDR3 protein. The sample records 490,000 or so distinct CDR3 sequences, about a fifth being singletons. The material sequenced was naive CD8+ T cells from blood, with Jurkat cell RNA spiked in. Subset denoted: FACS-sorted CD8+CD4-CCR7+CD45RA+ naive T cells. The source of these receptors is a human donor in good health. Some libraries in this study had Jurkat cell RNA spiked in.

This clonotype was found a few times. The V call is TRBV12-3 or TRBV12-4, the J call TRBJ2-7; D is unclear. The CDR3 totals 13 residues. Deletions cut 4 bases from V and 2 bases from J, with 9 bases between. Here the CDR3 reads CASSSTLTYEQYF. The CDR3, as DNA: TGTGCCAGCAGTTCGACTCTAACCTACGAGCAGTACTTC.

In its sample, this clonotype was seen a few times. V is TRBV7-9 and J is TRBJ2-7; 13 bases line up with TRBD2. The junction had 8 bases not matched to a gene; V was cut back by 5 bases and J by 1 base. This CDR3 spans 17 amino acids. Germline CDR1 SEHNR, CDR2 FQNEAQ (reference sequence). The CDR3 nucleotides read TGTGCCAGCAGCGAAGGGACTAGCGGGATGAAATCCTACGAGCAGTACTTC. As protein: CASSEGTSGMKSYEQYF.

The chain links TRBV11-2 to TRBJ2-7; 7 bases agree with TRBD2. The germline CDR1 and CDR2 sequences are SGHAT and FQNNGV. V lost 5 bases and J lost 4; bases outside the gene matches: 11. The CDR3 is made up of 15 amino acids. The CDR3 loop is CASSPAGTISYEQYF. DNA for the CDR3: TGTGCCAGCAGCCCCGCCGGGACTATCTCGTACGAGCAGTACTTC.

The chain recombines TRBV27 with TRBJ1-1; 7 nucleotides align to TRBD1. J gave up 5 bases and V 6 bases, and 12 bases lay outside the gene matches. Germline lookup yields CDR1 MNHEY and CDR2 SMNVEV (reference sequence). CDR3 size: 15 residues. CDR3 residues: CASRGRQGVGTEAFF. The CDR3 DNA is TGTGCCAGCAGGGGGAGACAGGGAGTGGGGACTGAAGCTTTCTTT.

This clonotype was counted ten times or more. The rearrangement uses TRBV28 and TRBJ2-7; D might be TRBD1 (6 bases). V gave up 6 bases and J gave up 7 bases, with 19 bases separating them. CDR1 and CDR2 (germline): MDHEN, SYDVKM. This CDR3 is built from 14 residues. The CDR3 region is CASSLTQGSVEQYF. The CDR3 DNA reads TGTGCCAGCAGCTTAACTCAGGGGAGTGTGGAGCAGTACTTC.

This clonotype was picked up a small number of times. V and J are TRBV20-1 and TRBJ2-7; the D gene is possibly TRBD1 (6 bases). Deletions cut 0 bases from V and 0 bases from J, with 9 bases between. Germline CDR1 and CDR2: DFQATT and SNEGSKA (reference sequence). The CDR3 totals 14 residues. CDR3 loop: CSAREGQYSYEQYF. In DNA, the CDR3 is TGCAGTGCTAGAGAAGGACAGTACTCCTACGAGCAGTACTTC.

This clonotype was recorded many times. The CDR3 is CSAPSREGVEAFF. The DNA of the CDR3 is TGCAGTGCCCCCTCAAGGGAAGGGGTTGAAGCTTTCTTT. The chain joins TRBV20-1 to TRBJ1-1, with a tentative D call TRBD1 (5 bases). Trimming took 6 bases from V and 7 from J, leaving 18 bases between them. This CDR3 contains 13 residues. Germline V gives CDR1 DFQATT, CDR2 SNEGSKA (reference sequence).

This clonotype was recorded at least ten times. The chain has TRBV12-3 or TRBV12-4 and TRBJ1-1, with D tentatively TRBD1 (6 bases). The CDR3 sequence is 15 residues long. The germline V and J ends were trimmed by 5 bases and 4 bases, with 17 bases remaining between them. The chain's CDR3 is CASSTTRGGGTEAFF. DNA for the CDR3: TGTGCCAGCAGTACTACCAGGGGCGGTGGCACTGAAGCTTTCTTT.

A few counts support this clonotype. V is TRBV6-2 or TRBV6-3 and J is TRBJ1-5, with D uncertain. This CDR3 is built from 17 residues. Germline CDR1 reads MNHEY; CDR2 reads SVGEGT. The V gene lost 2 bases and the J gene lost 0 bases, with 14 bases spanning the gap. The CDR3 reads CASSYPTAGVSNQPQHF. The CDR3, as DNA: TGTGCCAGCAGTTACCCAACCGCGGGAGTTAGCAATCAGCCCCAGCATTTT.